This passage covers 28 T cell receptor beta chains from one sample sequenced in a study of cytomegalovirus exposure and HLA in healthy donors. Researchers ran the PCR with 60 Vbeta and 13 Jbeta primers. Using immunoSEQ multiplex PCR, the repertoire was profiled, and TCRdb retains in-frame clones only, with some absent. Among about 200,000 clones listed, more than 60% were seen once. Specimen: PBMCs. All receptors derive from a man aged 35 to 55 in good health and CMV-seronegative.

This clone was observed once. The V call is TRBV18, the J call TRBJ1-1, with TRBD1 matching over 7 bases. Looked up from germline, CDR1 is KGHSH and CDR2 is LQKENI. The V and J ends lost 2 bases and 3 bases, in that order; junction bases with no gene match: 9. The CDR3 length is 16 residues. The CDR3 spells CASSPGSQGGYTEAFF. For the CDR3, the DNA is TGTGCCAGCTCACCAGGGTCGCAGGGGGGATACACTGAAGCTTTCTTT.

This chain links TRBV2 with TRBJ1-1; tentative D call: TRBD1 (5 bases). Germline V gene sequence: CDR1 SNHLY, CDR2 FYNNEI. Trimming took 4 bases from V and 0 from J, leaving 9 bases between them. The CDR3 has 14 residues. CDR3: CASSVTTVNTEAFF. In DNA, the CDR3 is TGTGCCAGCAGTGTTACGACAGTGAACACTGAAGCTTTCTTT.

This clone showed up just once. The CDR3 nucleotides are TGTGCCAGTTCTTTCGCGGGGGGATCGGGGAGTGGTGAGCAGTTCTTC. Protein sequence: CASSFAGGSGSGEQFF. The rearrangement joins TRBV19 to TRBJ2-1, with 8 bases fitting TRBD2. The V gene's germline CDR1 is LNHDA and CDR2 SQIVND (reference sequence). J was trimmed by 9 bases and V by 8 bases; bases with no gene match: 18. The CDR3 totals 16 residues.

The chain couples TRBV4-2 to TRBJ2-5; D is possibly TRBD1 (6 bases). V dropped 4 bases and J dropped 2 bases, with 17 bases sitting between them. The germline V gene has CDR1 LGHNA and CDR2 YNFKEQ. This CDR3 spans 16 amino acids. The DNA of the CDR3 is TGTGCCAGCAGCCGCACCTCGGTAGGGGGACAAGAGACCCAGTACTTC. Its translation: CASSRTSVGGQETQYF.

This chain links TRBV29-1 with TRBJ2-7; a weak D match, TRBD2 (5 bases). V was cut by 7 bases and J by 2 bases, with 21 bases left in between. The V gene's germline CDR1 is SQVTM and CDR2 ANQGSEA. CDR3 size: 15 residues. The CDR3 sequence: CSAAGAAVGPYEQYF. CDR3 in DNA: TGCAGCGCGGCGGGTGCGGCTGTTGGTCCCTACGAGCAGTACTTC.

The chain couples TRBV18 to TRBJ2-1; D may be TRBD1 (5 bases). The CDR3 extends over 12 amino acids. Germline V gene data show CDR1 as KGHSH and CDR2 as LQKENI. Trimming stripped 5 bases from V and 6 bases from J, with 8 bases between. The CDR3 reads CASSRGPNEQFF. The CDR3 DNA follows: TGTGCCAGCTCAAGGGGCCCCAATGAGCAGTTCTTC. The full variable domain, rest sourced from reference TRBV18 and TRBJ2-1, is NAGVMQNPRHLVRRRGQEARLRCSPMKGHSHVYWYRQLPEEGLKFMVYLQKENIIDESGMPKERFSAEFPKEGPSILRIQQVVRGDSAAYFCASSRGPNEQFFGPGTRLTVL.

The chain carries TRBV7-8 and TRBJ2-7, with 10 bases fitting TRBD1. Germline values: CDR1 SGHVS, CDR2 FQNEAQ. V lost 3 bases and J lost 2; bases outside the gene matches: 7. The length of the CDR3 is 16 residues. As DNA, the CDR3 is TGTGCCAGCAGCTTCGAGGGACAGGGGTTAACCTACGAGCAGTACTTC. Residues: CASSFEGQGLTYEQYF.

The rearrangement links TRBV15 to TRBJ1-1; D is undetermined. V lost 3 bases to trimming and J lost 0 bases, with 11 bases between them. Germline lookup yields CDR1 LNHNV and CDR2 YYDKDF (reference sequence). The CDR3 is made up of 15 amino acids. The CDR3 sequence: CATSRGGLMNTEAFF. In nucleotides, the CDR3 is TGTGCCACCAGCAGGGGAGGACTCATGAACACTGAAGCTTTCTTT.

This chain connects TRBV12-5 to TRBJ2-1; 12 bases agree with TRBD1. CDR3 length equals 15 residues. Per germline, CDR1 LGHNT and CDR2 FRNRAP. Trimming cost V 5 bases and J 8 bases; bases outside gene matches: 7. The CDR3 loop reads CASGMGQGAMDEQFF. DNA of the CDR3: TGTGCTAGTGGTATGGGACAGGGGGCAATGGATGAGCAGTTCTTC.

This rearrangement joins TRBV19 to TRBJ1-5; a possible D gene is TRBD1 (6 bases). CDR1 is LNHDA and CDR2 is SQIVND in the germline V gene (reference sequence). The V and J ends lost 8 bases and 9 bases respectively, with 20 bases between them. This CDR3 has 14 residues. The CDR3 loop is CASGSGVAEWPQHF. CDR3 DNA sequence: TGTGCCAGTGGATCAGGGGTCGCTGAGTGGCCCCAGCATTTT.

This chain joins TRBV2 and TRBJ1-5, with 7 bases matching TRBD1. V trimming: 4 bases; J trimming: 1 base; junction bases outside the gene matches: 7. The CDR3 length is 16 residues. CDR1 is SNHLY, CDR2 FYNNEI, per germline. CDR3 sequence (DNA): TGTGCCAGCAGTGTCGACAGGGAACGGAGCAATCAGCCCCAGCATTTT. It specifies CASSVDRERSNQPQHF.

The chain joins TRBV7-3 to TRBJ2-1, with D maybe TRBD2 (5 bases). Trimming removed 0 bases from V and 5 bases from J, with 5 bases in between. Germline V gives CDR1 SGHTA, CDR2 FQGTGA. The CDR3 length is 13 residues. The CDR3 loop is CASSLTRDNEQFF. CDR3 sequence (DNA): TGTGCCAGCAGCTTAACGCGGGACAATGAGCAGTTCTTC.

With respect to this clone: The sample has other DNA sequences that encode this CDR3 too. The chain uses TRBV5-1 and TRBJ1-5; 11 nucleotides line up with TRBD1. Germline CDR1 is SGHRS and CDR2 is YFSETQ. The CDR3 has 15 amino acids. The V gene end was trimmed by 4 bases and the J gene end by 4 bases; junction bases not matched to a gene: 4. Here the CDR3 DNA reads TGCGCCAGCAGCCCTGGGACAGGGGGTAATCAGCCCCAGCATTTT. Translation gives CASSPGTGGNQPQHF. The variable domain in full, completed from reference TRBV5-1 and TRBJ1-5, reads KAGVTQTPRYLIKTRGQQVTLSCSPISGHRSVSWYQQTPGQGLQFLFEYFSETQRNKGNFPGRFSGRQFSNSRSEMNVSTLELGDSALYLCASSPGTGGNQPQHFGDGTRLSIL.

The rearrangement links TRBV5-1 to TRBJ2-3; 8 bases are shared with TRBD2. Germline V gene sequence: CDR1 SGHRS, CDR2 YFSETQ. CDR3 length: 15 residues. Unmatched junction bases numbered 8, after V lost 3 bases and J lost 5 bases. CDR3 loop: CASSSSAGVGDTQYF. In nucleotides, the CDR3 is TGCGCCAGCAGCTCGTCAGCGGGGGTCGGAGATACGCAGTATTTT.

The rearrangement uses TRBV10-3 and TRBJ2-3, with D possibly TRBD2 on 6 matching bases. V lost 11 bases and J 2 bases, leaving 17 bases between the germline ends. This CDR3 has 14 residues. The germline gives CDR1 ENHRY, CDR2 SYGVKD. CDR3 coding DNA: TGTGCCCTCCGCCGGGACTTGGCCACAGATACGCAGTATTTT. Translating gives CALRRDLATDTQYF.

The rearrangement links TRBV6-1 to TRBJ2-5; 7 nucleotides align to TRBD2. With V trimmed by 1 base and J by 5 bases, 7 bases remained unmatched. CDR3 size: 15 residues. Germline V gives CDR1 MNHNS, CDR2 SASEGT. CDR3 protein: CASSEGLGGWETQYF. DNA of the CDR3: TGTGCCAGCAGTGAAGGATTGGGGGGGTGGGAGACCCAGTACTTC.

This clone was counted a single time. The chain joins TRBV7-9 to TRBJ2-5; D possibly corresponds to TRBD2 (7 bases). With 4 bases removed from V and 5 bases from J, the gap between germline ends came to 17 bases. The CDR3 has 15 residues. CDR1 is SEHNR and CDR2 is FQNEAQ in the germline V gene (reference sequence). In DNA, the CDR3 is TGTGCCAGCAGCTCGCCAGGGGAGGGATGGGAGACCCAGTACTTC. Amino acid sequence: CASSSPGEGWETQYF. Full variable domain (remainder filled in from reference TRBV7-9 and TRBJ2-5): DTGVSQNPRHKITKRGQNVTFRCDPISEHNRLYWYRQTLGQGPEFLTYFQNEAQLEKSRLLSDRFSAERPKGSFSTLEIQRTEQGDSAMYLCASSSPGEGWETQYFGPGTRLLVL.

This chain joins TRBV7-9 and TRBJ1-6, with D possibly TRBD1 on 5 matching bases. This CDR3 contains 17 residues. The germline gives CDR1 SEHNR, CDR2 FQNEAQ (reference sequence). V was shortened by 0 bases and J by 5 bases, with 14 bases between the two germline ends. In DNA, the CDR3 is TGTGCCAGCAGCTTAGCAACAGGAGCTCTGCATAATTCACCCCTCCACTTT. Its translation is CASSLATGALHNSPLHF.

The chain couples TRBV5-4 to TRBJ2-2, with TRBD1 as a possible D gene (6 bases). The CDR3 runs 16 residues. Germline CDR1 and CDR2: SGHNT and YYREEE (reference sequence). V lost 4 bases to trimming and J lost 4 bases, with 17 bases between them. The CDR3 bases are TGTGCCAGCAGCCCAGGGGTGTTCCAGAGCACCGGGGAGCTGTTTTTT. It codes for CASSPGVFQSTGELFF.

V is TRBV19 and J is TRBJ2-5, with 8 bases lining up with TRBD2. Germline CDR1 is LNHDA and CDR2 is SQIVND (reference sequence). V was clipped by 5 bases and J by 2 bases; unmatched bases: 4. CDR3 size: 14 residues. CDR3 protein: CASSRSGGQETQYF. As DNA, the CDR3 is TGTGCCAGTAGTCGTTCGGGGGGGCAAGAGACCCAGTACTTC.

The chain recombines TRBV7-3 with TRBJ2-1; 9 bases fit TRBD2. The CDR3 runs 16 residues. The junction had 3 bases not matched to a gene; V was cut back by 1 base and J by 2 bases. Germline values: CDR1 SGHTA, CDR2 FQGTGA. For the CDR3, the DNA is TGTGCCAGCAGCTTAAGGGCGGGGGGGACCTACAATGAGCAGTTCTTC. This gives the protein CASSLRAGGTYNEQFF.

The sample holds a few counts of this clone. This chain connects TRBV9 to TRBJ1-1, with 9 nucleotides matching TRBD1. The CDR3 is 15 residues long. The J segment lost 4 bases and the V segment lost 8 bases, leaving 12 bases of the junction unmatched. Germline CDR1 SGDLS, CDR2 YYNGEE. The CDR3: CASGTGTSLSTEAFF. The DNA for the CDR3 is TGTGCCAGTGGGACAGGGACCTCGCTATCCACTGAAGCTTTCTTT.

The V and J genes are TRBV7-9 and TRBJ2-1; 7 nucleotides align to TRBD1. The germline V gene encodes CDR1 SEHNR and CDR2 FQNEAQ (reference sequence). This CDR3 contains 15 residues. The ends lost 1 base at V and 7 bases at J; junction bases unmatched: 7. The CDR3 DNA reads as TGTGCCAGCAGCTTAGGACAGGGAGTTGGGAATGAGCAGTTCTTC. The encoded protein is CASSLGQGVGNEQFF.

V gene TRBV5-1 combines with J gene TRBJ2-3; D remains ambiguous. This CDR3 comprises 13 residues. Germline V gene data show CDR1 as SGHRS and CDR2 as YFSETQ. Trimming left V 5 bases short and J 0 bases short, with 7 bases between. CDR3 DNA sequence: TGCGCCAGCAGGGGCCCCAGCACAGATACGCAGTATTTT. Translated, it gives CASRGPSTDTQYF.

This clone showed up just once. CDR3 sequence (DNA): TGTGCCAGCAGCTTCCCGCGGAGGATAGACAGGGGCCACGAGCAGTACTTC. Its protein is CASSFPRRIDRGHEQYF. V is TRBV7-8 and J is TRBJ2-7; 8 bases agree with TRBD1. This CDR3 has 17 residues. The V gene end was trimmed by 3 bases and the J gene end by 5 bases; junction bases not matched to a gene: 15. Germline V CDR1 and CDR2: SGHVS, FQNEAQ.

The chain employs TRBV7-8 and TRBJ2-1; TRBD2 agrees at 8 bases. V dropped 5 bases and J dropped 7; count of bases not matched to a gene: 4. The germline V gene has CDR1 SGHVS and CDR2 FQNEAQ. The CDR3 length is 13 residues. For the CDR3, the DNA is TGTGCCAGCAGCCTCGGACTAGCTAATGAGCAGTTCTTC. It specifies CASSLGLANEQFF. The full variable domain, with the rest looked up from reference TRBV7-8 and TRBJ2-1, is GAGVSQSPRYKVAKRGQDVALRCDPISGHVSLFWYQQALGQGPEFLTYFQNEAQLDKSGLPSDRFFAERPEGSVSTLKIQRTQQEDSAVYLCASSLGLANEQFFGPGTRLTVL.

This clone was seen a handful of times. The DNA for the CDR3 is TGTGCCAGCTCACCACGGCGGACTAAGGGGTCTAGCACAGATACGCAGTATTTT. This sequence encodes CASSPRRTKGSSTDTQYF. The chain recombines TRBV18 with TRBJ2-3; D may be TRBD2 (6 bases). The CDR3 loop spans 18 amino acids. V lost 1 base and J 0 bases, leaving 17 bases between the germline ends. Germline CDR1 reads KGHSH; CDR2 reads LQKENI. Looking up the rest from reference TRBV18 and TRBJ2-3 gives the full variable domain: NAGVMQNPRHLVRRRGQEARLRCSPMKGHSHVYWYRQLPEEGLKFMVYLQKENIIDESGMPKERFSAEFPKEGPSILRIQQVVRGDSAAYFCASSPRRTKGSSTDTQYFGPGTRLTVL.

This rearrangement joins TRBV14 to TRBJ2-7, with a weak D call TRBD1 (6 bases). Trimming stripped 1 base from V and 0 bases from J, with 13 bases between. The CDR3 length is 16 residues. Germline CDR1 and CDR2: SGHDN and FVKESK. DNA for the CDR3: TGTGCCAGCAGCCAAGGGGGGACATCCAACTCCTACGAGCAGTACTTC. Translation gives CASSQGGTSNSYEQYF.